This TCR beta chain came from a study of cytomegalovirus exposure and HLA in healthy donors. Study-level points and caveats: As a later analysis showed, a missense DCLRE1C variant was linked to trimming of TCR beta V- and J-genes. Sequencing depth roughly uniform across donors was assumed in presence/absence analyses. Three CMV-associated chains proved CMV antigen-specific in vitro.

The V gene's germline CDR1 is SGHTA and CDR2 FQGTGA. V lost 3 bases, J lost 8 bases, and 1 base stayed unmatched. The CDR3 covers 12 residues. PCR employed 60 Vbeta and 13 Jbeta primers. Using immunoSEQ multiplex PCR, the repertoire was profiled, and TCRdb retains in-frame clones only, with some absent. Its clone listing holds about 72,000 clones. Turning to this clone: What it binds is unknown.

Donors were ostensibly healthy at sampling, although undocumented immune exposures were probable. The specimen was PBMCs. The genes are TRBV7-3 and TRBJ2-1; 7 bases line up with TRBD1. The sequence derives from a middle-aged man in good health and CMV-seropositive. The CDR3 spells CASSLTGHEQFF. CDR3 nucleotides: TGTGCCAGCAGCTTGACAGGGCATGAGCAGTTCTTC.